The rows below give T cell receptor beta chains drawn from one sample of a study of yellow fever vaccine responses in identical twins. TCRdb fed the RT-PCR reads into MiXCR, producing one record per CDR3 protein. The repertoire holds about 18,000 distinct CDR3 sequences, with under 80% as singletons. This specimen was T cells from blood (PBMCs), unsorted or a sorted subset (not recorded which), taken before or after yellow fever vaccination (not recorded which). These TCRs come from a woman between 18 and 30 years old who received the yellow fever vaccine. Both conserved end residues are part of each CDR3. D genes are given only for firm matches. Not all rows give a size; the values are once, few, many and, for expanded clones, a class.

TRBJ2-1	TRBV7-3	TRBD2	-	TGTGCCAGCAGCTCCTCGACTAGCGCGGGTGAGCAGTTCTTC	CASSSSTSAGEQFF
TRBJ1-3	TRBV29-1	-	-	TGCAGCGTTTATGGGACGCCGGGCTCTGGAAACACCATATATTTT	CSVYGTPGSGNTIYF
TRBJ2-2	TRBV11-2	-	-	TGTGCCAGCAGCTTACTGACAGTCAAGATCCGCATGAACACCGGGGAGCTGTTTTTT	CASSLLTVKIRMNTGELFF
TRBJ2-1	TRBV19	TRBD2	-	TGTGCCAGTAGTATAGTACTAGCGGGAGGGCCGAATGAGCAGTTCTTC	CASSIVLAGGPNEQFF
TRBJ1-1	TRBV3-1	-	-	TGTGCCAGCCGGGGGAACACTGAAGCTTTCTTT	CASRGNTEAFF
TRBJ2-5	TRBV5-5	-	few	TGTGCCAGCAGCTTGGACTCGGTCGCCCAGACCCAGTACTTC	CASSLDSVAQTQYF
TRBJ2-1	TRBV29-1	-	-	TGCAGCGTTGGGCAAGCGGGTTACAATGAGCAGTTCTTC	CSVGQAGYNEQFF
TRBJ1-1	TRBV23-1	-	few	TGCGCCAGCAGTAGAACGGCTAACACTGAAGCTTTCTTT	CASSRTANTEAFF
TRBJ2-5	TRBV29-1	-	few	TGCAGCGTTGCCCGTCCGAGGACCCAGTACTTC	CSVARPRTQYF
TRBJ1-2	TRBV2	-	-	TGTGCCAGCAGTGAAAAGACAGCCTATGGCTACACCTTC	CASSEKTAYGYTF
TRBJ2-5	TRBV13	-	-	TGTGCCAGCACGAGGTTCTCACAAGAGACCCAGTACTTC	CASTRFSQETQYF
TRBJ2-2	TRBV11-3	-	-	TGTGCCAGCAGCTTAGGAGAGCCCGGGGAGCTGTTTTTT	CASSLGEPGELFF
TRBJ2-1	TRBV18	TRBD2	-	TGTGCCAGCTCACCACCGGGGAGGGACGAGCAGTTCTTC	CASSPPGRDEQFF
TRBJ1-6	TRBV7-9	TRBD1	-	TGTGCCAGCGACAGGGATAATTCACCCCTCCACTTT	CASDRDNSPLHF
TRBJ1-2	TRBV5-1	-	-	TGCGCCAGCAGCTTAGACAGGAACTATGGCTACACCTTC	CASSLDRNYGYTF
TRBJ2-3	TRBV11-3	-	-	TGTGCCAGCAGCGGCCCTGGGGGGAATACGCAGTATTTT	CASSGPGGNTQYF
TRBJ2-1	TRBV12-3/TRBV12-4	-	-	TGTGCCAGCAAAGTAGCCGGGACCAACTACAATGAGCAGTTCTTC	CASKVAGTNYNEQFF
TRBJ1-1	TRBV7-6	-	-	TGTGCCAGCAGCTTAGAAGCATACACTGAAGCTTTCTTT	CASSLEAYTEAFF
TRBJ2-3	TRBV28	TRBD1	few	TGTGCCAAGTACAGGGGGATCATCACAGATACGCAGTATTTT	CAKYRGIITDTQYF
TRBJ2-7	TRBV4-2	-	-	TGTGCCAGCAGCCAATCCCGTTCCTACGAGCAGTACTTC	CASSQSRSYEQYF
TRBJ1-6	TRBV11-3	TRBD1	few	TGTGCCAGCAGCTTAGGACAGGGCAGTTTGCCCCTCCACTTT	CASSLGQGSLPLHF
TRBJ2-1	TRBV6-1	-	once	TGTGCCAGCAGGCCCCGGGCATCTTATTACAATGAGCAGTTCTTC	CASRPRASYYNEQFF
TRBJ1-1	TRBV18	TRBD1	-	TGTGCCAGCTCAGGCGGATTACAGGGGGGGGCTGAAGCTTTCTTT	CASSGGLQGGAEAFF
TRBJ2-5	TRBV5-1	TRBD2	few	TGCGCCAGCAGCGGGGGGGACTACTCCTTTGAAGAGACCCAGTACTTC	CASSGGDYSFEETQYF
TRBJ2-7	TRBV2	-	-	TGTGCCAGCAGTTATCCTTATCGGGGGACCTACGAGCAGTACTTC	CASSYPYRGTYEQYF
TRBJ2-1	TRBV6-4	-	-	TGTGCCAGCAGTGACTTATCAGGAGACAATGAGCAGTTCTTC	CASSDLSGDNEQFF
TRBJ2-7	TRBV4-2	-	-	TGTGCCAGCAGCCCCGGAGGACTGAGCTCCTACGAGCAGTACTTC	CASSPGGLSSYEQYF